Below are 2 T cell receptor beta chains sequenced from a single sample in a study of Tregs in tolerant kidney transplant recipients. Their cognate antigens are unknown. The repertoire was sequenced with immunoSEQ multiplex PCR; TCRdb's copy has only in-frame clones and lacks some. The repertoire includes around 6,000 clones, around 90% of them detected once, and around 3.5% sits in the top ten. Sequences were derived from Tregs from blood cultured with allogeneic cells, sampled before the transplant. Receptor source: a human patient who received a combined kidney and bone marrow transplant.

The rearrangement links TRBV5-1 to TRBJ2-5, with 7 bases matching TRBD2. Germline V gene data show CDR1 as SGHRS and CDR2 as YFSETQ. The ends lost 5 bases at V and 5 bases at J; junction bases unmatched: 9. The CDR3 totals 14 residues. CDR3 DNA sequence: TGCGCCAGCAGTCCTACCGGGGGGTGGGAGACCCAGTACTTC. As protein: CASSPTGGWETQYF.

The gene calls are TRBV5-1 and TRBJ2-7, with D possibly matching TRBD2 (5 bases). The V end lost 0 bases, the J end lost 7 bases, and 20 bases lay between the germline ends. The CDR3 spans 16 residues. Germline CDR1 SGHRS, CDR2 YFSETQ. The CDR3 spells CASSLATGPRGTEQYF. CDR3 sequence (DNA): TGCGCCAGCAGCTTGGCCACCGGCCCCCGGGGAACTGAGCAGTACTTC.